This TCR beta chain stems from a study of STAT5B mutations in CD4+ large granular lymphocyte leukemia. Study context: Among healthy donors, a particular HLA allele went with more CDR3 'QG' motifs.

Clones were read by immunoSEQ multiplex PCR, and TCRdb kept only the in-frame ones, dropping some. The sample includes 40,000 to 45,000 clones, around 84% of them seen just once. J lost 4 bases, V lost 1 base, and 2 bases had no gene match. This CDR3 is built from 15 residues. Germline V gives CDR1 KGHSH, CDR2 LQKENI. Study-level findings and limits: Patient CD4-sorted repertoires stayed more clonal than healthy ones after leukemic-clone removal. 8/27 top patient clones versus 2/35 control clones were TRBV06-family.

Control samples were healthy donors' buffy coats. A remark on this clone: Its cognate antigen is unknown.

Material: CD4+ T cells from blood buffy coats. The receptor was derived from a human donor in good health. The rearrangement uses TRBV18 and TRBJ2-1; 9 bases fit TRBD2. This chain's CDR3 is CASSPQRGDYNEQFF. The CDR3, as DNA: TGTGCCAGCTCACCACAGCGGGGGGATTACAATGAGCAGTTCTTC.